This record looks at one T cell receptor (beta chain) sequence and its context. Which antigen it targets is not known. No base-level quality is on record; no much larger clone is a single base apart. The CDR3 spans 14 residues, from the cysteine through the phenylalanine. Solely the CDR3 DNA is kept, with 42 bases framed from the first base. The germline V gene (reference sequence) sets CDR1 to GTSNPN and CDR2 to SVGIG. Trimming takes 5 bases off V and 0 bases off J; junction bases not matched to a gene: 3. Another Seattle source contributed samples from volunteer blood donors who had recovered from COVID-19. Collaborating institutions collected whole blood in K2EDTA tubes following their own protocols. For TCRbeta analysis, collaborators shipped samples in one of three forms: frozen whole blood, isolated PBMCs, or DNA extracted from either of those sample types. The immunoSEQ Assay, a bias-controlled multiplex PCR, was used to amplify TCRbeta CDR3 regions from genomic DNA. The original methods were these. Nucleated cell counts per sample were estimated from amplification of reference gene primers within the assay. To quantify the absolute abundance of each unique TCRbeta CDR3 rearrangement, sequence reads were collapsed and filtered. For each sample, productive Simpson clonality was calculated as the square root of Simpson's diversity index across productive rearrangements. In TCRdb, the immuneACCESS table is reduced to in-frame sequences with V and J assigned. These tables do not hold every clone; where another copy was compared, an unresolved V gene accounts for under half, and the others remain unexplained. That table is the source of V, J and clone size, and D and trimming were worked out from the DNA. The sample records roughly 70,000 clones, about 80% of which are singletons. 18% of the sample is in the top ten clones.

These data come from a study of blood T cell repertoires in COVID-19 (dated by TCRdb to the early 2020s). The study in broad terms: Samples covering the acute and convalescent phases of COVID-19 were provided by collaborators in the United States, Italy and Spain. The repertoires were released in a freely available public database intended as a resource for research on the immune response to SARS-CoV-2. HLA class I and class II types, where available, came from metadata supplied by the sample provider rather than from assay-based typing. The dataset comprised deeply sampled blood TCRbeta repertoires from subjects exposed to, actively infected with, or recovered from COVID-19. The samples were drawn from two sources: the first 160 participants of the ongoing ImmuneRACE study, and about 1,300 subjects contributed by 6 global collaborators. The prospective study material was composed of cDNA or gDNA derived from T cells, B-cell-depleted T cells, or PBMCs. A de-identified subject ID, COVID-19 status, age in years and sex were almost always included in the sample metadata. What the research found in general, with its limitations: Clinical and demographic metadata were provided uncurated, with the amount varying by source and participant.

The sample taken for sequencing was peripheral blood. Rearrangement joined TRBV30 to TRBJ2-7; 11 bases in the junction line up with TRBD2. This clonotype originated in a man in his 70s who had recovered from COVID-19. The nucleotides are TGTGCCTGGGGACTAGCGGGCAGCTCCTACGAGCAGTACTTC. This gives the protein CAWGLAGSSYEQYF. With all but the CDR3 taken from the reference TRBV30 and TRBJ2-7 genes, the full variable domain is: SQTIHQWPATLVQPVGSPLSLECTVEGTSNPNLYWYRQAAGRGLQLLFYSVGIGQISSEVPQNLSASRPQDRQFILSSKKLLLSDSGFYLCAWGLAGSSYEQYFGPGTRLTVT.